This entry describes one T cell receptor beta chain. The antigen is unknown. The entry originates in a study of regulatory T cells in long-lasting Graves disease. Turning to the study itself: Newly diagnosed Graves' patients had under 3 months of antithyroid drugs.

CDR3 length: 16 residues. Looked up from germline, CDR1 is SGHRS and CDR2 is YFSETQ. V was clipped by 4 bases and J by 6 bases; unmatched bases: 9. The time point: newly diagnosed GD, antithyroid drugs for less than 3 months. PBMCs were the source of the RNA used for TCR sequencing. Overall study findings and caveats: TCR diversity was lower in persistent Graves' patients (versus newly diagnosed ones). Preferential use of TRBV28, TRBJ1-2 and TRBJ2-5 was seen in persistent disease.

Construction of the TCR beta libraries employed iRepertoire HTBI primers in conjunction with Arm-PCR of CDR3 regions. TCRdb passed the multiplex PCR reads through MiXCR, listing each CDR3 protein once. The sample includes hundreds of thousands of distinct CDR3 sequences, about a sixth of them seen just once. Sequenced material: peripheral blood mononuclear cells (PBMCs), taken at new diagnosis, from a patient treated with antithyroid drugs. The chain carries TRBV5-1 and TRBJ2-1, with 11 positions matching TRBD1. This TCR was sampled from a female donor with Graves disease. DNA for the CDR3: TGCGCCAGCAGCGGGGGGACAGGGGGAAATGGCAATGAGCAGTTCTTC. Its protein is CASSGGTGGNGNEQFF.